The 18 T cell receptor beta chains below were found in one sample sequenced in a study of control samples from healthy donors and cancer patients (TCRdb year 2020). Library method: the immunoSEQ multiplex PCR assay. Here the immuneACCESS table is served through TCRdb, limited to in-frame sequences with V and J called. Missing clones are a known gap in these copies; in checked studies unresolved V genes cover under half, and the rest lacks a known reason. This sample holds under 450,000 clones; around 90% were observed only once. The top ten clonotypes cover around 6.4% of the sample. The sample taken for sequencing was PBMCs. The receptor set was obtained from a man aged 40-50 years with head and neck cancer.

This CDR3 is CASSFSFGTLYSNQPQHF. CDR3 nucleotide sequence: TGTGCCAGCAGTTTTTCTTTTGGGACCCTATATAGCAATCAGCCCCAGCATTTT. The chain joins TRBV28 to TRBJ1-5, with D tentatively TRBD1 (5 bases). Germline V gives CDR1 MDHEN, CDR2 SYDVKM. Trimming cost V 3 bases and J 0 bases, with 18 bases left between them. This CDR3 is 18 amino acids long.

For the CDR3, the DNA is TGTGCCAGCAGCTCCGGGACAGAGGGCGAGCAGTACTTC. Protein: CASSSGTEGEQYF. The chain uses TRBV11-2 and TRBJ2-7; 7 bases line up with TRBD1. The V gene's germline CDR1 is SGHAT and CDR2 FQNNGV. With 4 bases clipped from V and 6 bases from J, the junction kept 6 bases outside the gene matches. There are 13 residues in the CDR3.

The chain couples TRBV10-1 to TRBJ2-7, with 11 positions matching TRBD1. CDR3 length: 16 amino acids. J lost 2 bases, V lost 0 bases, and 3 bases had no gene match. Germline V gene data show CDR1 as WNHNN and CDR2 as SYGVQD (reference sequence). CDR3 in DNA: TGCGCCAGCAGTGAGTCCTTGGGACAGGGGGCCTACGAGCAGTACTTC. This codes for CASSESLGQGAYEQYF.

The V gene is TRBV9, the J gene TRBJ1-3; D gene unclear. Trimming shortened V by 4 bases and J by 0 bases, and 17 bases separated the two germline ends. Per the germline V gene, CDR1 is SGDLS and CDR2 is YYNGEE. CDR3 length equals 17 residues. As DNA, the CDR3 is TGTGCCAGCAGCTTCTCAACCGCTGCAGGCTCTGGAAACACCATATATTTT. It yields the protein CASSFSTAAGSGNTIYF.

This chain joins TRBV30 and TRBJ1-2; TRBD1 is a possible D gene (6 bases). The CDR3 covers 15 residues. In germline, CDR1 is GTSNPN, CDR2 SVGIG (reference sequence). The V and J ends lost 2 bases and 1 base respectively, with 14 bases between them. The CDR3 loop reads CAWSTGTRLNYGYTF. In DNA, the CDR3 is TGTGCCTGGAGTACCGGGACAAGGCTTAACTATGGCTACACCTTC.

J is TRBJ2-7 and V is TRBV13; TRBD1 matches 7 bases. Trimming took 6 bases from V and 3 from J; bases not matched to a gene: 2. Germline V lookup: CDR1 PRHDT, CDR2 FYEKMQ (reference sequence). The CDR3 runs 12 residues. CDR3 nucleotides: TGTGCCAGCAGTCGACAGGGCTACGAGCAGTACTTC. Amino acids: CASSRQGYEQYF.

This clone is a singleton in its sample. This chain links TRBV9 with TRBJ1-3; perhaps TRBD1 as D (6 bases). CDR3 size: 14 residues. The V gene lost 3 bases and the J gene lost 4 bases, with 11 bases spanning the gap. In germline, CDR1 is SGDLS, CDR2 YYNGEE. CDR3 amino acids: CASSAQGHGNTIYF. The CDR3 DNA is TGTGCCAGCAGCGCACAGGGTCACGGAAACACCATATATTTT.

This clone was picked up one time. This chain uses TRBV18 with TRBJ1-2; 11 nucleotides line up with TRBD1. Germline lookup yields CDR1 KGHSH and CDR2 LQKENI. The CDR3 has 15 amino acids. V lost 4 bases to trimming and J lost 6 bases; unmatched junction nucleotides: 7. CDR3 sequence reads: CASSHRDRGADGYTF. The CDR3 DNA sequence: TGTGCCAGCTCACACCGGGACAGGGGGGCCGATGGCTACACCTTC.

J is TRBJ1-5 and V is TRBV28; possibly TRBD1 for D (5 bases). Germline V gene sequence: CDR1 MDHEN, CDR2 SYDVKM. The CDR3 sequence is 15 residues long. The ends were cut back, 8 bases at V and 7 bases at J, with 21 bases in the middle. CDR3 sequence: CASRPWVQGDQPQHF. CDR3 nucleotides: TGTGCCAGCCGCCCATGGGTCCAGGGCGACCAGCCCCAGCATTTT.

Notes on this clone: This same CDR3 is encoded by further DNA sequences in the sample. The chain joins TRBV6-4 to TRBJ2-3; 7 nucleotides line up with TRBD1. The CDR3 runs 13 residues. CDR1 is MRHNA, CDR2 SNTAGT, per germline. V was pared by 5 bases and J by 3 bases, with 2 bases of the junction left unmatched. CDR3 sequence: CASSTGVTDTQYF. The CDR3 bases are TGTGCCAGCAGTACAGGGGTGACAGATACGCAGTATTTT.

The chain recombines TRBV5-4 with TRBJ2-3; TRBD2 agrees at 7 bases. The CDR3 covers 15 residues. With 4 bases clipped from V and 4 bases from J, the junction kept 9 bases outside the gene matches. Germline-derived CDR1 and CDR2 are SGHNT and YYREEE (reference sequence). CDR3 amino acids: CASSGGVGHADTQYF. In DNA form, the CDR3 reads TGTGCCAGCAGCGGGGGGGTAGGGCACGCAGATACGCAGTATTTT.

The chain joins TRBV5-5 to TRBJ2-3; D may be TRBD2 (5 bases). From germline, CDR1 is SGHKS and CDR2 YYEKEE (reference sequence). The CDR3 has 14 amino acids. Trimming cost V 0 bases and J 2 bases, with 7 bases left between them. This CDR3 reads CASSLVRVTDTQYF. CDR3 DNA sequence: TGTGCCAGCAGCTTGGTGAGGGTCACAGATACGCAGTATTTT.

The V call is TRBV5-4, the J call TRBJ2-3, with D tentatively TRBD1 or TRBD2 (6 bases each). This CDR3 comprises 14 residues. V lost 3 bases and J lost 5, with 13 bases in between. Per the germline V gene, CDR1 is SGHNT and CDR2 is YYREEE (reference sequence). The CDR3: CASSWSGGEDTQYF. Here the CDR3 DNA reads TGTGCCAGCAGCTGGTCCGGGGGCGAAGATACGCAGTATTTT.

This clone has a count of ten or more. The CDR3 coding sequence is TGTGCCAGCAGCTTAAGTAGGGGGCGTAGTGAAAAACTGTTTTTT. This sequence encodes CASSLSRGRSEKLFF. This chain uses TRBV7-6 with TRBJ1-4; TRBD1 agrees at 7 bases. J was trimmed by 7 bases and V by 2 bases; bases with no gene match: 7. The CDR3 consists of 15 residues. The germline V gene encodes CDR1 SGHVS and CDR2 FNYEAQ.

The V and J genes are TRBV5-6 and TRBJ1-2, with no clear D. Germline values: CDR1 SGHDT, CDR2 YYEEEE. Trimming shortened V by 1 base and J by 2 bases, and 6 bases separated the two germline ends. This CDR3 has 13 residues. CDR3 sequence reads: CASSLPQNYGYTF. The CDR3 DNA reads as TGTGCCAGCAGCTTGCCCCAGAACTATGGCTACACCTTC.

CDR3 amino acids: CASSNSGGTTAQYF. In DNA form, the CDR3 reads TGTGCCAGCAGCAACTCGGGAGGGACTACGGCACAGTACTTC. V and J are TRBV11-2 and TRBJ2-7; 8 bases are a match to TRBD2. The germline V gene encodes CDR1 SGHAT and CDR2 FQNNGV. J lost 10 bases, V lost 5 bases, and 13 bases had no gene match. The CDR3 has 14 residues.

The chain carries TRBV5-4 and TRBJ2-1, with a weak D call TRBD1 (5 bases). V gave up 5 bases and J gave up 6 bases, with 9 bases separating them. Germline lookup yields CDR1 SGHNT and CDR2 YYREEE (reference sequence). This CDR3 region has 12 residues. Written as DNA, the CDR3 is TGTGCCAGCAGTCAGGACATCAATGAGCAGTTCTTC. Amino acid sequence: CASSQDINEQFF.

The chain has TRBV30 and TRBJ2-1; 7 positions agree with TRBD2. The CDR3 has 16 amino acids. J was trimmed by 0 bases and V by 5 bases; bases with no gene match: 10. Germline assignment: CDR1 GTSNPN and CDR2 SVGIG (reference sequence). In nucleotides, the CDR3 is TGTGCCTGGCGGGTTAGGAGCGGGGCCTCCTACAATGAGCAGTTCTTC. Its protein is CAWRVRSGASYNEQFF.